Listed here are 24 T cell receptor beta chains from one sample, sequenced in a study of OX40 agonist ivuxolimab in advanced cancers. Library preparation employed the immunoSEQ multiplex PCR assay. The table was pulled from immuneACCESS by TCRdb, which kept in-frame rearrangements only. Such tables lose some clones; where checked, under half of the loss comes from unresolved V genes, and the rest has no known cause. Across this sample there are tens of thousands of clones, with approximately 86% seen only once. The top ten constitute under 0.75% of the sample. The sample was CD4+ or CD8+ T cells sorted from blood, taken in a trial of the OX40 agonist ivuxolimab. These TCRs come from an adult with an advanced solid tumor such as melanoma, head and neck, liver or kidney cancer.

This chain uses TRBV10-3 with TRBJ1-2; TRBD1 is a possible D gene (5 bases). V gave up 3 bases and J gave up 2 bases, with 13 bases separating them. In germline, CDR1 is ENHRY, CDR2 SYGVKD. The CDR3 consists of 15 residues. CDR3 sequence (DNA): TGTGCCATCAGTGATAGGGGCAGGGCAAACTATGGCTACACCTTC. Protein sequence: CAISDRGRANYGYTF.

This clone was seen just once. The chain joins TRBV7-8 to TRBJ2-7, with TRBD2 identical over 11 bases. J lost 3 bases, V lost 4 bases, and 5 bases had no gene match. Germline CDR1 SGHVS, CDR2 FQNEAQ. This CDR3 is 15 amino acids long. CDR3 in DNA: TGTGCCAGCAGCTACACCGGGACTAGCGGCTACGAGCAGTACTTC. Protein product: CASSYTGTSGYEQYF.

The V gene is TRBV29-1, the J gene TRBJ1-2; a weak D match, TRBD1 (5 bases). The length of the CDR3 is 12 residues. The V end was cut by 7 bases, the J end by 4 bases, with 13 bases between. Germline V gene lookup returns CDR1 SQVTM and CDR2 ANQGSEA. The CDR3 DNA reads TGCAGCGCCGGCGGCCAGGGCTATGGCTACACCTTC. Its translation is CSAGGQGYGYTF.

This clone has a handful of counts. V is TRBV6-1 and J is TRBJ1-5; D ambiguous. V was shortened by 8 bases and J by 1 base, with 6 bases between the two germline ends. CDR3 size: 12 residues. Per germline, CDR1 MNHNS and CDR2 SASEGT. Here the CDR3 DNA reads TGTGCCAGCGCGCTGAGCAATCAGCCCCAGCATTTT. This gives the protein CASALSNQPQHF.

The CDR3 sequence: CASIPGHANTGELFF. CDR3 nucleotide sequence: TGTGCCAGTATCCCGGGACATGCGAACACCGGGGAGCTGTTTTTT. The gene calls are TRBV19 and TRBJ2-2; D possibly corresponds to TRBD1 (6 bases). Trimming removed 7 bases from V and 0 bases from J, with 12 bases in between. Germline V gene data show CDR1 as LNHDA and CDR2 as SQIVND (reference sequence). The CDR3 has 15 amino acids.

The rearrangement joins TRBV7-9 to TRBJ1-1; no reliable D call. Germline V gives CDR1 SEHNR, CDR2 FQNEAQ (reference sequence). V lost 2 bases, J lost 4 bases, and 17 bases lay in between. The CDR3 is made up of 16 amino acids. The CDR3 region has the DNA TGTGCCAGCAGCTTATACAACCAGCGGGGTGGCACTGAAGCTTTCTTT. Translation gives CASSLYNQRGGTEAFF.

CDR3 region: CASTSGLFTDTQYF. CDR3 coding DNA: TGTGCCAGCACCTCGGGACTTTTCACAGATACGCAGTATTTT. V gene TRBV7-2 combines with J gene TRBJ2-3; D possibly corresponds to TRBD2 (6 bases). Trimming took 7 bases from V and 2 from J, leaving 13 bases between them. Germline CDR1 reads SGHTA; CDR2 reads FQGNSA. CDR3 size: 14 residues.

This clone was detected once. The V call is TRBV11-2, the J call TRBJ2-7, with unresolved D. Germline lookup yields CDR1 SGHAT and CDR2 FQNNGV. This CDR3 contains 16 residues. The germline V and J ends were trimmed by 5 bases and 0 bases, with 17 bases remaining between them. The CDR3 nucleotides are TGTGCCAGCAGCCCCCCGGGCTTTTCAAGCTCCTACGAGCAGTACTTC. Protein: CASSPPGFSSSYEQYF.

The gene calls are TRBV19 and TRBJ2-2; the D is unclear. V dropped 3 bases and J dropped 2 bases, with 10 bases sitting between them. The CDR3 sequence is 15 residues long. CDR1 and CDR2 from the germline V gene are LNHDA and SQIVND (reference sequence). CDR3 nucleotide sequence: TGTGCCAGTAGTATTTATCACCGCAACACCGGGGAGCTGTTTTTT. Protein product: CASSIYHRNTGELFF. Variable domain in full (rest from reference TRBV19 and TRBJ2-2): DGGITQSPKYLFRKEGQNVTLSCEQNLNHDAMYWYRQDPGQGLRLIYYSQIVNDFQKGDIAEGYSVSREKKESFPLTVTSAQKNPTAFYLCASSIYHRNTGELFFGEGSRLTVL.

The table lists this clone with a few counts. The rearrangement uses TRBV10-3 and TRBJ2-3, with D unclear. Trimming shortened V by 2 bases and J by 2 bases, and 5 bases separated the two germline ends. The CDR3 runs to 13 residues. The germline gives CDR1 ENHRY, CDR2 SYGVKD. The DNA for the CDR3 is TGTGCCATCAGTGAGCCCAACACAGATACGCAGTATTTT. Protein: CAISEPNTDTQYF.

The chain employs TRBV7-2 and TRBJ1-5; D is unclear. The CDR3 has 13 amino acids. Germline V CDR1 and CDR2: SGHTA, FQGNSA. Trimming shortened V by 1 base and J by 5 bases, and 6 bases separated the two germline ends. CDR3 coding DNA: TGTGCCAGCAGCTTAGAGGTGGATCAGCCCCAGCATTTT. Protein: CASSLEVDQPQHF.

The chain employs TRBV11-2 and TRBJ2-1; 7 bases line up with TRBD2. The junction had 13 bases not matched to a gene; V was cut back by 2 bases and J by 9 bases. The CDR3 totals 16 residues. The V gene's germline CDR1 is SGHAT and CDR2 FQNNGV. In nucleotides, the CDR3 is TGTGCCAGCAGCTTAAGTTCCCTAGCGGTGAAGGGTGAGCAGTTCTTC. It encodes CASSLSSLAVKGEQFF.

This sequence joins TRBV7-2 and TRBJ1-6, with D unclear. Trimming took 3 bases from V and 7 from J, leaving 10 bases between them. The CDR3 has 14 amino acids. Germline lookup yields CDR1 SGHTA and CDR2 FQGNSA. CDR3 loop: CASSFEGPNSPLHF. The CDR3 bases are TGTGCCAGCAGCTTTGAGGGTCCCAATTCACCCCTCCACTTT.

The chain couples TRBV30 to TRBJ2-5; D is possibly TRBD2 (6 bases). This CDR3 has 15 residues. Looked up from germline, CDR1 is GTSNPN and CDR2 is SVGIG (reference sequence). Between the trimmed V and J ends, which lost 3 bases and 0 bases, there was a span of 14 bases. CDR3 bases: TGTGCCTGGAGCGAGGGACTCCAGTACCAAGAGACCCAGTACTTC. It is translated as CAWSEGLQYQETQYF.

DNA of the CDR3: TGTGCCAGCAAGGGGCCAGGGACGAACACCGGGGAGCTGTTTTTT. Its protein is CASKGPGTNTGELFF. The chain uses TRBV6-5 and TRBJ2-2; a possible D gene is TRBD1 (5 bases). This CDR3 spans 15 amino acids. Germline assignment: CDR1 MNHEY and CDR2 SVGAGI. Trimming left V 7 bases short and J 0 bases short, with 12 bases between.

In DNA, the CDR3 is TGTGCCAGTAGTATTGCAGGTCAAGAGACCCAGTACTTC. It specifies CASSIAGQETQYF. The rearrangement links TRBV19 to TRBJ2-5; D unresolved. Germline CDR1 and CDR2: LNHDA and SQIVND (reference sequence). Trimming stripped 3 bases from V and 2 bases from J, with 7 bases between. CDR3 length: 13 residues.

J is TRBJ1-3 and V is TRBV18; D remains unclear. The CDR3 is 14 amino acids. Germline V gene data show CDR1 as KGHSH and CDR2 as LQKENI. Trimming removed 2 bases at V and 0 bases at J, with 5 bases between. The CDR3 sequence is CASSPGRSGNTIYF. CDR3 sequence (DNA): TGTGCCAGCTCACCAGGTCGCTCTGGAAACACCATATATTTT.

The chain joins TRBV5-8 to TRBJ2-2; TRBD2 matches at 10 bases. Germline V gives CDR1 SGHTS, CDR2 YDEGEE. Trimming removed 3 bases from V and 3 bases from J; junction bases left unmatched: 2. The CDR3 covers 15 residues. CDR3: CASSSLAGDTGELFF. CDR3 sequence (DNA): TGTGCCAGCAGCTCCCTAGCGGGAGACACCGGGGAGCTGTTTTTT.

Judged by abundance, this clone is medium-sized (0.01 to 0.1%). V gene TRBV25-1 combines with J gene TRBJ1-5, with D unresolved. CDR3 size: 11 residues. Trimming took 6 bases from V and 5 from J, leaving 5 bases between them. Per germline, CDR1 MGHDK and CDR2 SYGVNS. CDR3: CASRGDQPQHF. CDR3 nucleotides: TGTGCCAGCAGGGGAGATCAGCCCCAGCATTTT.

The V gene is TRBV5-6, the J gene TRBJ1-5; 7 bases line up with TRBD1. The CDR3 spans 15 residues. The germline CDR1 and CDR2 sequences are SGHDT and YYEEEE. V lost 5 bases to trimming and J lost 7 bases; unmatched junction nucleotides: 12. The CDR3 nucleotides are TGTGCCAGCAGTTATACCGGGACAGCGTCCCAGCCCCAGCATTTT. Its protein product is CASSYTGTASQPQHF.

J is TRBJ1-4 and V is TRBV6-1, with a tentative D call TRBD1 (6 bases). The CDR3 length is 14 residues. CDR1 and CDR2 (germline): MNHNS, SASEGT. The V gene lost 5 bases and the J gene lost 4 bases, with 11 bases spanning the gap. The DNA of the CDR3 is TGTGCCAGCAGTAACCGACAGGTTAATGAAAAACTGTTTTTT. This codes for CASSNRQVNEKLFF.

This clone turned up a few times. CDR3 bases: TGTGCCAGCAGTACCTCCAACTCCTACGAGCAGTACTTC. Amino acid sequence: CASSTSNSYEQYF. The chain couples TRBV27 to TRBJ2-7; D is uncertain. This CDR3 has 13 residues. Trimming cost V 5 bases and J 0 bases, with 8 bases left between them. Germline V gene lookup returns CDR1 MNHEY and CDR2 SMNVEV (reference sequence).

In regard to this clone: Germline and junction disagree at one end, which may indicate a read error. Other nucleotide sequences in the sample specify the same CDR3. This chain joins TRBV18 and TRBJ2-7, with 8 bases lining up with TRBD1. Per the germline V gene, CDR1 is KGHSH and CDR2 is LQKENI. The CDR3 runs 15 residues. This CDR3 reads CASSQTGGETYEQYF. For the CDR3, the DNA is TGTGCCAGCTCACAAACAGGGGGAGAAACCTACGAGCAGTATTTC.

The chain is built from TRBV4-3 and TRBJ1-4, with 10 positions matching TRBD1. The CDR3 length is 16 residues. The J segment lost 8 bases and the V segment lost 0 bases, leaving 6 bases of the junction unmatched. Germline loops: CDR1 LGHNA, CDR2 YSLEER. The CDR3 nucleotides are TGCGCCAGCAGCCAAGATGATGGGACAGGGGACGAAAAACTGTTTTTT. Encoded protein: CASSQDDGTGDEKLFF.